The 13 T cell receptor beta chains in this list originate from one sample, sequenced in a study of shared clonotypes between healthy human individuals. Some clones are missing from TCRdb's copy, which holds only in-frame ones; the method was immunoSEQ multiplex PCR. Found here are 500,000 to 550,000 clones, approximately 94% of them singletons; the top ten hold about 0.067%. Sequenced material: naive CD4+ T cells sorted from blood. Subset meaning: CD45RA+ positively selected. These receptors came from a woman aged 25 to 39 in good health.

The genes are TRBV5-4 and TRBJ1-1, with 9 bases aligning to TRBD1. The CDR3 is made up of 15 amino acids. Germline lookup yields CDR1 SGHNT and CDR2 YYREEE (reference sequence). V shed 3 bases and J 1 base; nucleotides not matched to a gene: 4. The CDR3 DNA is TGTGCCAGCAGCTGGGGACAGGGCCCGAACACTGAAGCTTTCTTT. Translating it yields CASSWGQGPNTEAFF.

The chain combines TRBV2 with TRBJ2-3; 11 bases are shared with TRBD2. The germline gives CDR1 SNHLY, CDR2 FYNNEI. Trimming removed 7 bases from V and 5 bases from J; junction bases left unmatched: 8. The CDR3 runs 15 residues. The CDR3 reads CASTRTSGSLDTQYF. The CDR3 DNA sequence: TGTGCCAGCACCAGAACTAGCGGGAGCTTAGATACGCAGTATTTT.

Notes on this clone: Other DNA sequences in the sample encode the same CDR3. The CDR3 protein is CASSPNREETQYF. CDR3 bases: TGTGCCAGCTCACCAAACAGGGAGGAGACCCAGTACTTC. This chain joins TRBV18 and TRBJ2-5; D might be TRBD1 (6 bases). Germline CDR1 KGHSH, CDR2 LQKENI. This CDR3 spans 13 amino acids. V was cut by 2 bases and J by 5 bases, with 9 bases left in between. The variable domain in full, with the rest retrieved from reference TRBV18 and TRBJ2-5, is NAGVMQNPRHLVRRRGQEARLRCSPMKGHSHVYWYRQLPEEGLKFMVYLQKENIIDESGMPKERFSAEFPKEGPSILRIQQVVRGDSAAYFCASSPNREETQYFGPGTRLLVL.

Details on this clone: This sample includes further DNA sequences coding for the same CDR3. CDR3 DNA: TGTGCCAGCTCACCCAGGGAGGATACGCAGTATTTT. It specifies CASSPREDTQYF. The chain joins TRBV18 to TRBJ2-3; the D call may be TRBD1 or TRBD2 (5 bases each). This CDR3 has 12 residues. V was cut by 3 bases and J by 6 bases, with 7 bases left in between. From germline, CDR1 is KGHSH and CDR2 LQKENI.

This clone was recorded once. The V and J genes are TRBV27 and TRBJ2-1, with 7 bases aligning to TRBD1. Germline CDR1 is MNHEY and CDR2 is SMNVEV (reference sequence). This CDR3 comprises 18 residues. The trim removed 6 bases at V and 7 bases at J, leaving 21 bases unmatched. The CDR3 DNA is TGTGCCAGCAGGCTGGACAGGTTTCGGCCCCCCTATACGAATGAGCAGTTCTTC. Translating gives CASRLDRFRPPYTNEQFF.

This chain connects TRBV4-1 to TRBJ1-6; D not resolved. The germline V and J ends were trimmed by 4 bases and 2 bases, with 9 bases remaining between them. Per the germline V gene, CDR1 is MGHRA and CDR2 is YSYEKL. This CDR3 comprises 15 residues. DNA for the CDR3: TGCGCCAGCAGCCTACGGGTAACCTATAATTCACCCCTCCACTTT. Protein product: CASSLRVTYNSPLHF.

The V gene is TRBV7-9, the J gene TRBJ2-5; possible D gene TRBD2, 6 bases. Trimming took off 8 bases at V and 2 bases at J, with 18 bases between the two ends. Germline V lookup: CDR1 SEHNR, CDR2 FQNEAQ (reference sequence). The CDR3 is 15 amino acids. The CDR3 loop is CASDPLTGLQETQYF. DNA of the CDR3: TGTGCCAGCGACCCCCTGACTGGACTACAAGAGACCCAGTACTTC.

The chain joins TRBV27 to TRBJ2-7; 12 nucleotides align to TRBD1. The V gene end was trimmed by 5 bases and the J gene end by 10 bases; junction bases not matched to a gene: 12. This CDR3 is 15 amino acids long. Per the germline V gene, CDR1 is MNHEY and CDR2 is SMNVEV (reference sequence). CDR3 in DNA: TGTGCCAGCAGTCTAGGGACAGGGGGCCCCCTAAAACAGTACTTC. Encoded protein: CASSLGTGGPLKQYF.

This chain uses TRBV28 with TRBJ1-4; D may be TRBD1 (5 bases). Germline loops: CDR1 MDHEN, CDR2 SYDVKM. V gave up 2 bases and J gave up 7 bases, with 14 bases separating them. This CDR3 region has 15 residues. DNA of the CDR3: TGTGCCAGCAGTTTAGTGGGGGGAGGGAGTGAAAAACTGTTTTTT. This sequence encodes CASSLVGGGSEKLFF.

Points on this clone: Other DNA sequences in this sample translate to the same CDR3. V is TRBV18 and J is TRBJ1-1; D perhaps matches TRBD1 (6 bases). This CDR3 contains 13 residues. Germline V CDR1 and CDR2: KGHSH, LQKENI. With 3 bases removed from V and 3 bases from J, the gap between germline ends came to 8 bases. In nucleotides, the CDR3 is TGTGCCAGCTCACCGAACAGGGACACTGAAGCTTTCTTT. It is translated as CASSPNRDTEAFF.

The chain couples TRBV6-6 to TRBJ1-3; D not resolved. V was cut by 6 bases and J by 0 bases, with 12 bases left in between. Germline lookup yields CDR1 MNHNY and CDR2 SVGAGI (reference sequence). This CDR3 has 15 amino acids. The CDR3 coding sequence is TGTGCCAGCAGCTTACATGGCAGCTCTGGAAACACCATATATTTT. Its protein product is CASSLHGSSGNTIYF.

V usage is TRBV15 and J usage is TRBJ2-4; 9 bases align to TRBD1. The germline V gene has CDR1 LNHNV and CDR2 YYDKDF (reference sequence). The CDR3 spans 15 residues. The junction had 5 bases not matched to a gene; V was cut back by 4 bases and J by 4 bases. The CDR3 sequence is CATSTPGTGKNIQYF. The CDR3 DNA reads TGTGCCACCAGCACCCCCGGGACAGGGAAAAACATTCAGTACTTC. The full variable domain, completed using reference TRBV15 and TRBJ2-4, is DAMVIQNPRYQVTQFGKPVTLSCSQTLNHNVMYWYQQKSSQAPKLLFHYYDKDFNNEADTPDNFQSRRPNTSFCFLDIRSPGLGDTAMYLCATSTPGTGKNIQYFGAGTRLSVL.

In this sample, this clone turned up once. The chain combines TRBV10-3 with TRBJ2-7; 9 bases match TRBD1. Germline CDR1 is ENHRY and CDR2 is SYGVKD. V shed 0 bases, J shed 5 bases, and the junction held 11 bases outside the gene matches. The CDR3 extends over 17 amino acids. The CDR3 coding sequence is TGTGCCATCAGTGAGTCGAATGCCGGACAGGGGACCAACGAGCAGTACTTC. This gives the protein CAISESNAGQGTNEQYF.